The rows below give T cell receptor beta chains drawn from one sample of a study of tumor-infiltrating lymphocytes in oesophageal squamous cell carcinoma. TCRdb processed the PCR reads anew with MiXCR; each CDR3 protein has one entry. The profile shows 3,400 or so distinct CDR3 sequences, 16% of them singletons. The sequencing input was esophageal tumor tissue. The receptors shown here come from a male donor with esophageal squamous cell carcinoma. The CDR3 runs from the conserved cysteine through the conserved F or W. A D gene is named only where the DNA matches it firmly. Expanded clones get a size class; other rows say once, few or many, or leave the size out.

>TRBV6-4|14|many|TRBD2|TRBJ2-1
CASSVSGGEKEQFF
TGTGCCAGCAGTGTCAGCGGGGGGGAAAAAGAGCAGTTCTTC
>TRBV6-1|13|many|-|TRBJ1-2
CASIKTENYGYTF
TGTGCCAGCATTAAAACAGAGAACTATGGCTACACCTTC
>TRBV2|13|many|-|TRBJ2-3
CASNWREEDTQYF
TGTGCCAGCAACTGGAGGGAGGAAGATACGCAGTATTTT
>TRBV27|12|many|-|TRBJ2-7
CASSAGSYEQYF
TGTGCCAGCAGTGCAGGGTCGTACGAGCAGTACTTC
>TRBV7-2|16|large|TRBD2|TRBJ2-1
CASSLVGLAAHNEQFF
TGTGCCAGCAGCTTAGTAGGGCTAGCGGCTCACAATGAGCAGTTCTTC
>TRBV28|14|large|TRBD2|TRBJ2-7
CASRTSGVSYEQYF
TGTGCCAGCAGGACTAGCGGTGTTTCCTACGAGCAGTACTTC
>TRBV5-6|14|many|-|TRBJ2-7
CASSLGARAYEQYF
TGTGCCAGCAGCTTGGGGGCCAGGGCCTACGAGCAGTACTTC
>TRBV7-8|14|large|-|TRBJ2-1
CASSLGWGRDEQFF
TGTGCCAGCAGCTTAGGGTGGGGTCGCGATGAGCAGTTCTTC
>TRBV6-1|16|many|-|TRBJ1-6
CASRADRQATNSPLHF
TGTGCCAGCAGGGCCGACCGACAGGCAACGAATTCACCCCTCCACTTT
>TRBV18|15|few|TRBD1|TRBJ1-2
CASSPPSTGPYGYTF
TGTGCCAGCTCACCCCCATCGACAGGGCCCTATGGCTACACCTTC
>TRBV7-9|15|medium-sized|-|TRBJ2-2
CASSLVAPNTGELFF
TGTGCCAGCAGCTTAGTAGCACCGAACACCGGGGAGCTGTTTTTT
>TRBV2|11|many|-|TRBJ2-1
CASAGLNEQFF
TGTGCCAGCGCGGGGTTGAATGAGCAGTTCTTC
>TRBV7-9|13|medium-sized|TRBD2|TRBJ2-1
CASSVGLVNEQFF
TGTGCCAGCAGCGTGGGACTAGTTAATGAGCAGTTCTTC
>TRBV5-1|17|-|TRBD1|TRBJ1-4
CASSLDPRPGGTEKLFF
TGCGCCAGCAGCTTGGACCCCCGACCAGGGGGCACTGAAAAACTGTTTTTT
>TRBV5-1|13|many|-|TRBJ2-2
CASSQTQPGELFF
TGCGCCAGCAGCCAGACACAGCCCGGGGAGCTGTTTTTT
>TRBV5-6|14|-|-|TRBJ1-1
CASSLYRMNTEAFF
TGTGCCAGCAGCTTGTACCGGATGAACACTGAAGCTTTCTTT
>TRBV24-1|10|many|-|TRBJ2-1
CATTPLGFDF
TGTGCCACCACCCCTTTAGGTTTCGACTTC
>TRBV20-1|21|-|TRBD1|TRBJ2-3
CSAKPLRDREKSGRVTDTQYF
TGCAGTGCTAAACCATTGAGGGACAGGGAAAAGTCAGGAAGAGTCACAGATACGCAGTATTTT
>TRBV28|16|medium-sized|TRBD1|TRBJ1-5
CASRLGRQGDNQPQHF
TGTGCCAGCAGACTTGGAAGACAGGGAGACAATCAGCCCCAGCATTTT
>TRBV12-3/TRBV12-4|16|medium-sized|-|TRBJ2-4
CASSPQGFWAKNIQYF
TGTGCCAGCAGCCCCCAGGGCTTTTGGGCCAAAAACATTCAGTACTTC
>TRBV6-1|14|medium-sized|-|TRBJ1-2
CASSYLQPPYGYTF
TGTGCCAGCAGTTATTTACAGCCCCCCTATGGCTACACCTTC
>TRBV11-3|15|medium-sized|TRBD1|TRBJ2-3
CASSGTGGWADTQYF
TGTGCCAGCAGCGGAACAGGGGGCTGGGCGGATACGCAGTATTTT
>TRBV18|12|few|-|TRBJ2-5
CASSPGDNEQYF
TGTGCCAGCTCACCCGGGGACAATGAGCAGTACTTC
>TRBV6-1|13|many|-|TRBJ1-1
CASSSFSNTEAFF
TGTGCCAGCAGTTCCTTCAGCAACACTGAAGCTTTCTTT
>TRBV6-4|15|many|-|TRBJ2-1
CASSERFWGHDEQFF
TGTGCCAGCAGTGAACGGTTTTGGGGGCATGATGAGCAGTTCTTC
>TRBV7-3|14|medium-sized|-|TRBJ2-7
CASSPLAGAGEQYF
TGTGCCAGCAGCCCCCTGGCGGGGGCTGGGGAGCAGTACTTC
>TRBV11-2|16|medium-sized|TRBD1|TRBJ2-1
CASRPKGTGTYNEQFF
TGTGCCAGCAGACCGAAGGGGACAGGGACCTACAATGAGCAGTTCTTC
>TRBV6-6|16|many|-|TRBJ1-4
CASSYPGSPTNEKLFF
TGTGCCAGCAGTTACCCCGGTTCACCAACTAATGAAAAACTGTTTTTT
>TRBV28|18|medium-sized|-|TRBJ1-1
CASSLFSPTIGLNTEAFF
TGTGCCAGCAGTTTATTCTCCCCGACAATAGGGCTGAACACTGAAGCTTTCTTT
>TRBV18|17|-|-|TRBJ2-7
CASSPGLGRDRSYEQYF
TGTGCCAGCTCACCAGGTTTAGGCAGGGACCGGTCCTACGAGCAGTACTTC
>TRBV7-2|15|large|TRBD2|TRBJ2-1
CASSYVGLAGDEQFF
TGTGCCAGCAGCTACGTAGGGCTAGCGGGGGATGAGCAGTTCTTC
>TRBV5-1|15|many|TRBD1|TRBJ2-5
CASSLAVRGRETQYF
TGCGCCAGCAGCTTGGCGGTCAGGGGGCGAGAGACCCAGTACTTC
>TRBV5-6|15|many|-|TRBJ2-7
CASSSPGTRYDEQYF
TGTGCCAGCAGCTCTCCCGGGACCCGCTACGACGAGCAGTACTTC
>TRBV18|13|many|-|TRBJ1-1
CASSPGGITEAFF
TGTGCCAGCTCACCGGGAGGGATCACTGAAGCTTTCTTT
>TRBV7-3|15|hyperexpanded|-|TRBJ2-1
CASSLGSSSYNEQFF
TGTGCCAGCAGCTTAGGGTCCAGCTCCTACAATGAGCAGTTCTTC
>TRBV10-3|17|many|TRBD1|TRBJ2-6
CAIRRDRVLSGANVLTF
TGTGCCATCAGACGGGACAGGGTCTTATCTGGGGCCAACGTCCTGACTTTC
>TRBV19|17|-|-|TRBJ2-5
CASTFEEAGKLWLHLRF
-
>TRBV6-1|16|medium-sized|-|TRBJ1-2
CASSAGTASKYYGYTF
TGTGCCAGCAGCGCCGGGACGGCCTCGAAGTACTATGGCTACACCTTC
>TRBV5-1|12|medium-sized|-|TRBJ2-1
CASSPDINEQFF
TGCGCCAGCAGCCCGGACATCAATGAGCAGTTCTTC
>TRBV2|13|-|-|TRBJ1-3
CASSSGDGNTIYF
TGTGCCAGCAGTTCAGGGGATGGAAACACCATATATTTT
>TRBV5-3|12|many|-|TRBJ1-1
CARSTWFTEAFF
TGTGCCAGAAGCACGTGGTTTACTGAAGCTTTCTTT
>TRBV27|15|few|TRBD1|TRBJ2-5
CASADRDGRQETQYF
TGTGCCAGCGCCGACAGGGACGGTCGGCAAGAGACCCAGTACTTC
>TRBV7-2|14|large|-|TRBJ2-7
CASSQDGNLYEQYF
TGTGCCAGCAGCCAGGACGGGAATCTCTACGAGCAGTACTTC
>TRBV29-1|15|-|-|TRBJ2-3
CSVEVGGGVADTQYF
TGCAGCGTGGAGGTAGGAGGAGGCGTTGCAGATACGCAGTATTTT
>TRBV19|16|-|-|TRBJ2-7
CASSPIRGPSYNEQYF
TGTGCCAGTAGTCCCATAAGGGGCCCATCCTACAATGAGCAGTACTTC
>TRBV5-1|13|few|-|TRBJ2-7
CASSTTLGREQYF
TGCGCCAGCAGCACAACACTAGGACGCGAGCAGTACTTC
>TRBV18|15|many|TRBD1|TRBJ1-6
CASSVTGGTNSPLHF
TGTGCCAGCTCAGTGACAGGGGGGACTAATTCACCCCTCCACTTT
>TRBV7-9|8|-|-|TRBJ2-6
CASSHGTF
TGTGCTAGCAGCCATGGGACTTTC
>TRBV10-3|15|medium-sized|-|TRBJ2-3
CAISELPGQSDTQYF
TGTGCCATCAGTGAGCTTCCCGGACAGTCAGATACGCAGTATTTT
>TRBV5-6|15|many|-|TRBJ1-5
CASSQGLQPGEPQHF
TGTGCCAGCAGCCAAGGCCTGCAACCCGGGGAGCCCCAGCATTTT